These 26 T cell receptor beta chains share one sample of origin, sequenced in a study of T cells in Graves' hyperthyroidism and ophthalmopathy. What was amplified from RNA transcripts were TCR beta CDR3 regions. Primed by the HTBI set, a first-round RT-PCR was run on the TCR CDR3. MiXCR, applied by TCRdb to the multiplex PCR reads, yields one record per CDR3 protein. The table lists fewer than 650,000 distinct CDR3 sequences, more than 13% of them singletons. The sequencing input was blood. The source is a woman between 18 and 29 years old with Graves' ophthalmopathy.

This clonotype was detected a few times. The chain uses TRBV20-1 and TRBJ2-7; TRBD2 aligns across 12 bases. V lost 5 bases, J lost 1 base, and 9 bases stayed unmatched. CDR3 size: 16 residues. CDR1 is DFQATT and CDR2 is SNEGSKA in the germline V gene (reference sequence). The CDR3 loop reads CSAGPSGRALSYEQYF. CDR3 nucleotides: TGCAGTGCTGGTCCTAGCGGGAGGGCCTTGTCCTACGAGCAGTACTTC.

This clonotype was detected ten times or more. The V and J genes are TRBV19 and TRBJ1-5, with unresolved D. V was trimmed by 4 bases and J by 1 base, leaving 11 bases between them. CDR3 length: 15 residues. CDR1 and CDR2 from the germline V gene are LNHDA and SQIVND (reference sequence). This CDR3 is CASSKVGTSNQPQHF. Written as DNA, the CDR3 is TGTGCCAGTAGTAAGGTCGGTACAAGCAATCAGCCCCAGCATTTT.

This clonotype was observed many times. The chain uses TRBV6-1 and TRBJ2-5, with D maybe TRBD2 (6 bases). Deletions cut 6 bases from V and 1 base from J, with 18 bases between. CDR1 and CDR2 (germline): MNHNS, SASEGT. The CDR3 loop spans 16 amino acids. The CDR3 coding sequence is TGTGCCAGCAGATGGGGAAGTCAGCGGGTCCAAGAGACCCAGTACTTC. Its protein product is CASRWGSQRVQETQYF.

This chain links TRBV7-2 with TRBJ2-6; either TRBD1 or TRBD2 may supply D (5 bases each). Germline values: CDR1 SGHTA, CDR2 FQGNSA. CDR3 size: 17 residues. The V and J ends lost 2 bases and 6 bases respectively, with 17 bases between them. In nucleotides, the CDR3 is TGTGCCAGCAGCTTAAGGGGACCACGGGAACAGGCCAACGTCCTGACTTTC. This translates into CASSLRGPREQANVLTF.

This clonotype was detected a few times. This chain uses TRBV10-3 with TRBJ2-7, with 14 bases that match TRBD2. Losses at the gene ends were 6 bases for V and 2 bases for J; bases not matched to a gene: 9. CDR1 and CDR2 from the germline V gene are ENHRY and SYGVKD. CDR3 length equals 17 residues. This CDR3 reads CAISRPGLAGDPYEQYF. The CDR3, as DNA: TGTGCCATCAGCCGGCCGGGACTAGCGGGGGATCCCTACGAGCAGTACTTC.

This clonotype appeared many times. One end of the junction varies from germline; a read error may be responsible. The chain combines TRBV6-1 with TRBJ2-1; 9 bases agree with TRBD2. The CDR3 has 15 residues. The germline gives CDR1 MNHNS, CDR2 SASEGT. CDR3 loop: CASRATSGSYNKQFF. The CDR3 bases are TGTGCCAGCAGAGCAACTAGCGGGTCATACAATAAGCAGTTCTTC.

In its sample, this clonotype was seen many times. CDR3 coding DNA: TGTGCCAGCAGCGTAGGCCCAGCGGGTGGTTTAGAGACCCAGTACTTC. It translates to CASSVGPAGGLETQYF. V and J are TRBV9 and TRBJ2-5; TRBD2 might be the D (6 bases). V was shortened by 0 bases and J by 4 bases, with 16 bases between the two germline ends. CDR3 size: 16 residues. Germline lookup yields CDR1 SGDLS and CDR2 YYNGEE.

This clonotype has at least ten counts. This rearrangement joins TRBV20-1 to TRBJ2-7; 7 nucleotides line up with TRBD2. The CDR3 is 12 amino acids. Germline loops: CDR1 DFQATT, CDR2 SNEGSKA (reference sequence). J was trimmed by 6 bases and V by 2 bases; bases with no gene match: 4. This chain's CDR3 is CSARSAGPEQYF. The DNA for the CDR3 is TGCAGTGCTAGATCAGCGGGGCCCGAGCAGTACTTC.

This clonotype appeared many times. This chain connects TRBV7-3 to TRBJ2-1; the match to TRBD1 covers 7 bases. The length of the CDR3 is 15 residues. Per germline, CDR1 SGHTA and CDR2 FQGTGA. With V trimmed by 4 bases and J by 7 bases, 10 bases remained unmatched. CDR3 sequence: CASSSRLGQPNEQFF. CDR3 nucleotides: TGTGCCAGCAGCTCCCGTCTGGGACAGCCTAATGAGCAGTTCTTC.

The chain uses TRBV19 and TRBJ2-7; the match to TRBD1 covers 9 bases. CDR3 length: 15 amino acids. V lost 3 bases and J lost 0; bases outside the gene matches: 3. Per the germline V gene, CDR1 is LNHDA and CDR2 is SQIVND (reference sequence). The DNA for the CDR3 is TGTGCCAGTAGTATGAAGGACAGGGGCTCCTACGAGCAGTACTTC. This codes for CASSMKDRGSYEQYF.

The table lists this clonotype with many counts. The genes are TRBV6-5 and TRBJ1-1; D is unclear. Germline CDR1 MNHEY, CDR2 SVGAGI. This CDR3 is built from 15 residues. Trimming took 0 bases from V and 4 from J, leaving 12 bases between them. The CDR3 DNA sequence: TGTGCCAGCAGTTACTCGATGCAAGGAGGCACTGAAGCTTTCTTT. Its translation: CASSYSMQGGTEAFF.

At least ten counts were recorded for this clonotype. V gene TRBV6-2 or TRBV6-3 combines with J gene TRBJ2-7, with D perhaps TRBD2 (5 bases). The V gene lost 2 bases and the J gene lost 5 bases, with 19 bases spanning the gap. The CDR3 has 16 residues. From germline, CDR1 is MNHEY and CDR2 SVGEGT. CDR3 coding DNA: TGTGCCAGCAGTTACGGCCCCGCGTCCTGGACTGACGAGCAGTACTTC. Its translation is CASSYGPASWTDEQYF.

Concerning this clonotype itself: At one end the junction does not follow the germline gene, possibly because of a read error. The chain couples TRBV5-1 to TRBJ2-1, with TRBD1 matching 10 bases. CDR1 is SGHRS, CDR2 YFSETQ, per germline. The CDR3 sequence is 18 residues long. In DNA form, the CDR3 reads TGCGCCAGCAGCTTGACCCCCGGAGGGACAGGGGCCTACAATGAGCAGCTCTTC. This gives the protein CASSLTPGGTGAYNEQLF.

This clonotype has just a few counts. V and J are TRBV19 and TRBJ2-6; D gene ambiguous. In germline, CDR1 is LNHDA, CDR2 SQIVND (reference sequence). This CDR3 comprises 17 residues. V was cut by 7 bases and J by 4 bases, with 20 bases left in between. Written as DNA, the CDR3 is TGTGCCAGTACCCCGTGGGGAACGTTGGAGGGGGCCAACGTCCTGACTTTC. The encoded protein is CASTPWGTLEGANVLTF. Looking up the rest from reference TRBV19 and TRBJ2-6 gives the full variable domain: DGGITQSPKYLFRKEGQNVTLSCEQNLNHDAMYWYRQDPGQGLRLIYYSQIVNDFQKGDIAEGYSVSREKKESFPLTVTSAQKNPTAFYLCASTPWGTLEGANVLTFGAGSRLTVL.

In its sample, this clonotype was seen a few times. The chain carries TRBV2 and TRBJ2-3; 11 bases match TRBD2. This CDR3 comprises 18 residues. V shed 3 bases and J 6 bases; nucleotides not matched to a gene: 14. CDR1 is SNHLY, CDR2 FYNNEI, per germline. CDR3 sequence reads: CASSEGTGTSGPWDTQYF. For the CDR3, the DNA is TGTGCCAGCAGTGAGGGAACCGGGACTAGCGGACCCTGGGATACGCAGTATTTT.

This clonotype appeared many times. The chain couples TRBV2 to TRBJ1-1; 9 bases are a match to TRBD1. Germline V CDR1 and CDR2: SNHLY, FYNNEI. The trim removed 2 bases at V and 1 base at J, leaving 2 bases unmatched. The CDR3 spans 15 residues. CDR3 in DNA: TGTGCCAGCAGTGAAATGGACAGGGGGAACACTGAAGCTTTCTTT. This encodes CASSEMDRGNTEAFF. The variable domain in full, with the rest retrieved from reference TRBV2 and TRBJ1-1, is EPEVTQTPSHQVTQMGQEVILRCVPISNHLYFYWYRQILGQKVEFLVSFYNNEISEKSEIFDDQFSVERPDGSNFTLKIRSTKLEDSAMYFCASSEMDRGNTEAFFGQGTRLTVV.

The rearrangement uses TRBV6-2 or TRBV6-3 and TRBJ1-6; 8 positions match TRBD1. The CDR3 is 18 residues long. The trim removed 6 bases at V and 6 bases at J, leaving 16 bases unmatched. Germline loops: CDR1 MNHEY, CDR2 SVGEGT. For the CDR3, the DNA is TGTGCCAGCAGCGGCCGGGACAGGCAATGGGGGTTTAATTCACCCCTCCACTTT. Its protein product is CASSGRDRQWGFNSPLHF.

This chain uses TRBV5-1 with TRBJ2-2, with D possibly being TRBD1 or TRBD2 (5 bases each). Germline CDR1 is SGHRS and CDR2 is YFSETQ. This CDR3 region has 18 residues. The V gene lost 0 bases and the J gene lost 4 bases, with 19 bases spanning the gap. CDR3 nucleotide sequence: TGCGCCAGCAGCTTGGGGCGGGCAGGACAAGTACGCACCGGGGAGCTGTTTTTT. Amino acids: CASSLGRAGQVRTGELFF.

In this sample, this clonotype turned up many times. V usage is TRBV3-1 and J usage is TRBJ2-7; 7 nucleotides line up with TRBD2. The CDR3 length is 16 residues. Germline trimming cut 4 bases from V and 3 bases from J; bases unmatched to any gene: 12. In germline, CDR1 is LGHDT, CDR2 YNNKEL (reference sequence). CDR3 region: CASSPPDYSGFYEQYF. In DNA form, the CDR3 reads TGTGCCAGCAGCCCCCCGGATTATAGCGGGTTCTACGAGCAGTACTTC.

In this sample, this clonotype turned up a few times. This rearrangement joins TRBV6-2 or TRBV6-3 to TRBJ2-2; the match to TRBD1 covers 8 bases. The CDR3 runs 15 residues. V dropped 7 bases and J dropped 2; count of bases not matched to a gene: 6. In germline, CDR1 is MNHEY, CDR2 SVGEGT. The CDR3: CASIKDRANTGELFF. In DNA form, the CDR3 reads TGTGCCAGCATTAAGGACAGGGCAAACACCGGGGAGCTGTTTTTT.

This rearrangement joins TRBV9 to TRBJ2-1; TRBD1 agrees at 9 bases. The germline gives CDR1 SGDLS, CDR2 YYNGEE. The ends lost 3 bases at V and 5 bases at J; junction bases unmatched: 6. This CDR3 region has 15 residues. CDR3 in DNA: TGTGCCAGCAGCGCCCGGGACAGGGCTCACAATGAGCAGTTCTTC. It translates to CASSARDRAHNEQFF.

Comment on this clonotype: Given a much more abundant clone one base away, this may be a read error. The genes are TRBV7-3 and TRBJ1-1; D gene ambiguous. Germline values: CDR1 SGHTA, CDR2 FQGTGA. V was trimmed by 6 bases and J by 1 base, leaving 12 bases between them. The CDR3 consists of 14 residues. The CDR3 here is CASRPGVGNTEAFF. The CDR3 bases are TGTGCCAGCAGACCCGGGGTTGGGAACACTGAAGCTTTCTTT.

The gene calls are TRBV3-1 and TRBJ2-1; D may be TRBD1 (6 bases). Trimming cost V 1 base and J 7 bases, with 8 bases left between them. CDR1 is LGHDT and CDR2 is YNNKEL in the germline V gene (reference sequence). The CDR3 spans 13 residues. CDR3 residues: CASSQGTVNEQFF. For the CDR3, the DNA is TGTGCCAGCAGCCAAGGGACAGTTAATGAGCAGTTCTTC.

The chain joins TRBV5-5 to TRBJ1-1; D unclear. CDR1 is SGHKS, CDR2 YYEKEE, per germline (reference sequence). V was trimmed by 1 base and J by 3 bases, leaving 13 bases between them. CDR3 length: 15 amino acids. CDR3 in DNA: TGTGCCAGCAGCTTGAGGGCATCGGGGTACACTGAAGCTTTCTTT. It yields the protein CASSLRASGYTEAFF.

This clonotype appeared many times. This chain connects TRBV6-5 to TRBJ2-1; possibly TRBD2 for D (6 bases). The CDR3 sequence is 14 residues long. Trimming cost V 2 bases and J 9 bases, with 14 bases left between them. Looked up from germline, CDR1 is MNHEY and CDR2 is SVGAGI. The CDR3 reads CASSYGLARGEQFF. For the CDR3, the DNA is TGTGCCAGCAGTTACGGGCTAGCGAGGGGTGAGCAGTTCTTC.

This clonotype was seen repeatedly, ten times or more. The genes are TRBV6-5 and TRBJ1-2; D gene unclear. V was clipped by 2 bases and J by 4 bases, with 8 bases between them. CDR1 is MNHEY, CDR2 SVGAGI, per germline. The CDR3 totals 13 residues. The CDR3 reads CASSYGRLYGYTF. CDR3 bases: TGTGCCAGCAGTTACGGTAGACTCTATGGCTACACCTTC.